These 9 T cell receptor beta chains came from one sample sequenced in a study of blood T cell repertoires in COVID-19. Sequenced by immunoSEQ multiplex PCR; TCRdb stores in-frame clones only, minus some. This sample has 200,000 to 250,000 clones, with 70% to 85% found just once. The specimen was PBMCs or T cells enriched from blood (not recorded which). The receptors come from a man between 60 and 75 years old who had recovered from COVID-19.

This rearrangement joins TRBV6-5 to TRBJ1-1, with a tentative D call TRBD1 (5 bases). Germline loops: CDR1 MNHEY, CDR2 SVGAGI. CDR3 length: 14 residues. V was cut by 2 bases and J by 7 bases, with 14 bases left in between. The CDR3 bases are TGTGCCAGCAGTTACAGTTTCGGCGACAGTGAAGCTTTCTTT. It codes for CASSYSFGDSEAFF.

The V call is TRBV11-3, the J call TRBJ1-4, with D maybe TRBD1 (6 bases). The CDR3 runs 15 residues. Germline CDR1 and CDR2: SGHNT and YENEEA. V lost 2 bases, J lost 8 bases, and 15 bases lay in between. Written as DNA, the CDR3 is TGTGCCAGCAGCTTAACGACAGGAATCGGGGAAAAACTGTTTTTT. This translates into CASSLTTGIGEKLFF.

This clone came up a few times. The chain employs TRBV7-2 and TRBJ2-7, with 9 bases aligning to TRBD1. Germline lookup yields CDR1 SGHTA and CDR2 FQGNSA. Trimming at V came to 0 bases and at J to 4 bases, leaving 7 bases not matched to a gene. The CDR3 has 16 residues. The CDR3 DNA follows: TGTGCCAGCAGCTTAGCGCCGGGACAGGGAATGTACGAGCAGTACTTC. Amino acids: CASSLAPGQGMYEQYF.

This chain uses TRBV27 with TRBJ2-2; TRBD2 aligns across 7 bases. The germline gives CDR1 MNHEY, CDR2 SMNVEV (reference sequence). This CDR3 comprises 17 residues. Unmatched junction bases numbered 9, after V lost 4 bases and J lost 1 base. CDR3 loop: CASSSPHSGVNTGELFF. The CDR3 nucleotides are TGTGCCAGCAGTTCCCCCCACAGCGGGGTGAACACCGGGGAGCTGTTTTTT.

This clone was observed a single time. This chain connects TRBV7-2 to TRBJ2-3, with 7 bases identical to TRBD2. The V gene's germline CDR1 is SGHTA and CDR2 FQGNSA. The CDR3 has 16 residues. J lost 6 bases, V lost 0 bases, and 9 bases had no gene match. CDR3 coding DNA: TGTGCCAGCAGCTTAGCGCGCCCCAGCGGGATGGATACGCAGTATTTT. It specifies CASSLARPSGMDTQYF.

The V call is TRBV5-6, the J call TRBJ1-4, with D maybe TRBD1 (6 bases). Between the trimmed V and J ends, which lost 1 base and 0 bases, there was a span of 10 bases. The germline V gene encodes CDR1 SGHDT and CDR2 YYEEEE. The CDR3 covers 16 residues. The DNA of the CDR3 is TGTGCCAGCAGCTTGCTACAGGGTGCAACTAATGAAAAACTGTTTTTT. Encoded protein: CASSLLQGATNEKLFF.

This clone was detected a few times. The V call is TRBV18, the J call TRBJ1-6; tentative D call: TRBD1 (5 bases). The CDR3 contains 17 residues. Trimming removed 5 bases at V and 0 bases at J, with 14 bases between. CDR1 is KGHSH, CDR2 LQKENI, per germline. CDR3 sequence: CASSTSRESSYNSPLHF. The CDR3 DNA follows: TGTGCCAGCTCAACAAGCAGGGAAAGCTCCTATAATTCACCCCTCCACTTT. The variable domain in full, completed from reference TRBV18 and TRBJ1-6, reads NAGVMQNPRHLVRRRGQEARLRCSPMKGHSHVYWYRQLPEEGLKFMVYLQKENIIDESGMPKERFSAEFPKEGPSILRIQQVVRGDSAAYFCASSTSRESSYNSPLHFGNGTRLTVT.

The CDR3 DNA follows: TGTGCCAGCAGTTTCGGCGGGGGTTACAATGAGCAGTTCTTC. As protein: CASSFGGGYNEQFF. This chain connects TRBV28 to TRBJ2-1, with 7 positions matching TRBD2. Trimming cost V 3 bases and J 4 bases; bases outside gene matches: 3. CDR3 size: 14 residues. Germline CDR1 and CDR2: MDHEN and SYDVKM.

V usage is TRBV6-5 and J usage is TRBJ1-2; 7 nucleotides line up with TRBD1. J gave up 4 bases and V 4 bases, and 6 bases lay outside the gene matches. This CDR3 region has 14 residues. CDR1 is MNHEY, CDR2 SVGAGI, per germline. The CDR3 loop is CASSSTGTVYGYTF. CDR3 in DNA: TGTGCCAGCAGTTCAACAGGGACAGTCTATGGCTACACCTTC.